The 27 T cell receptor beta chains below all came from one sample that was sequenced in a study of regulatory T cells in long-lasting Graves disease. CDR3-region Arm-PCR and iRepertoire HTBI primers produced the TCR beta libraries. TCRdb analysed the multiplex PCR reads with MiXCR anew, one entry per CDR3 protein. The table lists about 620,000 distinct CDR3 sequences, 16% of them singletons. Indicated time point: newly diagnosed GD, antithyroid drugs for less than 3 months. Isolated PBMC RNA provided the starting material for the TCR library. These data were likewise used in another study, on T cells in Graves' hyperthyroidism and ophthalmopathy.

The sample was peripheral blood mononuclear cells (PBMCs), taken at new diagnosis, from a patient treated with antithyroid drugs. These receptors all come from a woman aged 25-40 years with Graves disease.

This clonotype was counted at least ten times. J is TRBJ2-6 and V is TRBV7-8; the D call may be TRBD1 or TRBD2 (5 bases each). This CDR3 region has 17 residues. Per germline, CDR1 SGHVS and CDR2 FQNEAQ. V was shortened by 5 bases and J by 0 bases, with 14 bases between the two germline ends. The CDR3: CASSLRGAPSGANVLTF. CDR3 DNA: TGTGCCAGCAGCCTACGAGGGGCCCCCTCTGGGGCCAACGTCCTGACTTTC. Filled out from reference TRBV7-8 and TRBJ2-6, the complete variable domain reads GAGVSQSPRYKVAKRGQDVALRCDPISGHVSLFWYQQALGQGPEFLTYFQNEAQLDKSGLPSDRFFAERPEGSVSTLKIQRTQQEDSAVYLCASSLRGAPSGANVLTFGAGSRLTVL.

In its sample, this clonotype was seen many times. The DNA of the CDR3 is TGTGCCTGGAGCGGGTCGCAGCCCAGCGTGGATACGCAGTATTTT. It yields the protein CAWSGSQPSVDTQYF. This chain uses TRBV30 with TRBJ2-3; the D is unclear. V lost 3 bases, J lost 6 bases, and 19 bases lay in between. Germline V lookup: CDR1 GTSNPN, CDR2 SVGIG (reference sequence). This CDR3 spans 15 amino acids.

This clonotype was detected ten times or more. The V gene is TRBV6-2 or TRBV6-3, the J gene TRBJ2-2, with D perhaps matching TRBD1 (5 bases). Germline CDR1 reads MNHEY; CDR2 reads SVGEGT. The germline V and J ends were trimmed by 4 bases and 8 bases, with 20 bases remaining between them. CDR3 length equals 16 residues. In DNA form, the CDR3 reads TGTGCCAGCAGTTTGGGGAAGACAGAGGTTCGAGGGGAGCTGTTTTTT. This sequence encodes CASSLGKTEVRGELFF.

This clonotype was seen a handful of times. The chain links TRBV5-1 to TRBJ1-1, with unresolved D. Trimming left V 8 bases short and J 0 bases short, with 14 bases between. CDR1 and CDR2 from the germline V gene are SGHRS and YFSETQ. The CDR3 loop spans 14 amino acids. The DNA of the CDR3 is TGCGCCAGTAAAGGTGCGTTGGTGAACACTGAAGCTTTCTTT. As protein: CASKGALVNTEAFF.

This clonotype has at least ten counts. The genes are TRBV7-9 and TRBJ2-5; TRBD2 matches 9 bases. Germline loops: CDR1 SEHNR, CDR2 FQNEAQ (reference sequence). This CDR3 contains 16 residues. After removal of 2 bases from V and 5 bases from J, the junction contained 9 bases not matched to a gene. In DNA, the CDR3 is TGTGCCAGCAGCTTATGGCCAGCGGGAGGCAGGGAGACCCAGTACTTC. This gives the protein CASSLWPAGGRETQYF.

At least ten counts were recorded for this clonotype. The chain combines TRBV7-8 with TRBJ2-3, with 7 positions matching TRBD2. This CDR3 comprises 16 residues. Germline V CDR1 and CDR2: SGHVS, FQNEAQ. Trimming took 5 bases from V and 4 from J; bases not matched to a gene: 12. The CDR3 loop is CASSPRDYPPSDTQYF. The CDR3 bases are TGTGCCAGCAGCCCCCGGGACTATCCACCCTCAGATACGCAGTATTTT.

This clonotype was found many times. This chain uses TRBV20-1 with TRBJ1-1; 7 bases fit TRBD1. In germline, CDR1 is DFQATT, CDR2 SNEGSKA (reference sequence). The J segment lost 0 bases and the V segment lost 5 bases, leaving 6 bases of the junction unmatched. This CDR3 comprises 14 residues. In DNA, the CDR3 is TGCAGTGCTCATCTACAGGGGATGAACACTGAAGCTTTCTTT. Encoded protein: CSAHLQGMNTEAFF.

This clonotype was observed a few times. The genes are TRBV6-2 or TRBV6-3 and TRBJ1-5; 9 positions agree with TRBD1. Trimming removed 6 bases from V and 4 bases from J; junction bases left unmatched: 4. Germline values: CDR1 MNHEY, CDR2 SVGEGT. The CDR3 is 14 amino acids. DNA for the CDR3: TGTGCCAGCAGACAGGGGGCGAAAAATCAGCCCCAGCATTTT. It yields the protein CASRQGAKNQPQHF.

This clonotype was seen more than once but under ten times. The chain combines TRBV6-1 with TRBJ1-1; tentative D call: TRBD1 (5 bases). Germline V CDR1 and CDR2: MNHNS, SASEGT. This CDR3 is 14 amino acids long. V was cut by 4 bases and J by 3 bases, with 12 bases left in between. The CDR3 DNA sequence: TGTGCCAGCAGTGCGGGGCGGGGCTACACTGAAGCTTTCTTT. Its translation is CASSAGRGYTEAFF.

Ten or more counts support this clonotype. Here the CDR3 reads CASRDTPGTNEKLFF. CDR3 DNA: TGTGCCAGCAGAGATACACCGGGAACTAATGAAAAACTGTTTTTT. The chain links TRBV6-2 or TRBV6-3 to TRBJ1-4, with D hard to call. The germline V gene has CDR1 MNHEY and CDR2 SVGEGT. The CDR3 consists of 15 residues. V lost 6 bases and J 1 base, leaving 12 bases between the germline ends.

This clonotype was observed at least ten times. The chain carries TRBV5-1 and TRBJ2-1; TRBD2 matches at 7 bases. Germline V lookup: CDR1 SGHRS, CDR2 YFSETQ. The V and J ends lost 0 bases and 6 bases, in that order; junction bases with no gene match: 6. The CDR3 has 15 amino acids. CDR3 in DNA: TGCGCCAGCAGCTTGGCCAGGACTAGGCTCAATGAGCAGTTCTTC. Amino acid sequence: CASSLARTRLNEQFF.

This clonotype was picked up a small number of times. The V call is TRBV5-6, the J call TRBJ2-1; D is ambiguous. The CDR3 runs 13 residues. Trimming cost V 0 bases and J 10 bases, with 11 bases left between them. Looked up from germline, CDR1 is SGHDT and CDR2 is YYEEEE. The CDR3, as DNA: TGTGCCAGCAGCTTGGGGTCCTTGACGGAGCAGTTCTTC. The encoded protein is CASSLGSLTEQFF.

This chain uses TRBV6-1 with TRBJ2-7; 8 positions match TRBD1. V lost 2 bases and J lost 4; bases outside the gene matches: 10. CDR3 length: 16 residues. Germline CDR1 is MNHNS and CDR2 is SASEGT. The CDR3 sequence is CASSEYGDRLLYEQYF. CDR3 coding DNA: TGTGCCAGCAGTGAATACGGGGACAGGCTTCTTTACGAGCAGTACTTC.

This clonotype came up many times. The chain is built from TRBV25-1 and TRBJ2-7; tentatively, D is TRBD1 (5 bases). In germline, CDR1 is MGHDK, CDR2 SYGVNS. V shed 5 bases and J shed 6 bases, with 20 bases lying between them. CDR3 size: 15 residues. This CDR3 reads CASSRSEVQGPEQYF. The CDR3 bases are TGTGCCAGCAGTCGGTCCGAGGTTCAGGGCCCCGAGCAGTACTTC.

This clonotype was observed at least ten times. The V gene is TRBV5-5, the J gene TRBJ1-1; a weak D match, TRBD1 (6 bases). Germline V lookup: CDR1 SGHKS, CDR2 YYEKEE (reference sequence). The CDR3 has 13 amino acids. V lost 4 bases, J lost 10 bases, and 17 bases lay in between. CDR3 sequence: CASSGSGVALAFF. DNA for the CDR3: TGTGCCAGCAGCGGATCAGGGGTGGCCCTAGCTTTCTTT.

The count of this clonotype is one. The CDR3 nucleotides are TGTGCCAGCGCTAAGTCCGGGACAGGGGGTCATGACTACACCTTC. Translating it yields CASAKSGTGGHDYTF. V and J are TRBV12-3 or TRBV12-4 and TRBJ1-2; 11 bases line up with TRBD1. The trim removed 8 bases at V and 10 bases at J, leaving 15 bases unmatched. The length of the CDR3 is 15 residues.

The rearrangement links TRBV5-5 to TRBJ1-2; TRBD1 matches 10 bases. Germline V lookup: CDR1 SGHKS, CDR2 YYEKEE (reference sequence). The CDR3 has 17 amino acids. V lost 4 bases to trimming and J lost 2 bases; unmatched junction nucleotides: 11. CDR3 nucleotide sequence: TGTGCCAGCAGCACCGATGCGACAGGGGGCGCCAACTATGGCTACACCTTC. Amino acids: CASSTDATGGANYGYTF.

This clonotype came up many times. V usage is TRBV20-1 and J usage is TRBJ1-5; D may be TRBD1 (6 bases). The germline CDR1 and CDR2 sequences are DFQATT and SNEGSKA (reference sequence). The CDR3 is 16 residues long. Trimming pared 6 bases from V and 10 bases from J, leaving 28 bases between. CDR3 amino acids: CSANPRSRTAWKPQHF. As DNA, the CDR3 is TGCAGTGCCAACCCCCGGAGTCGGACAGCCTGGAAACCCCAGCATTTT.

This chain connects TRBV28 to TRBJ2-6, with 7 bases aligning to TRBD1. The germline CDR1 and CDR2 sequences are MDHEN and SYDVKM. With 5 bases clipped from V and 2 bases from J, the junction kept 12 bases outside the gene matches. The CDR3 has 18 amino acids. The CDR3 DNA sequence: TGTGCCAGCAGTCCGTCCAGGGGGTGGGGCCCTGGGGCCAACGTCCTGACTTTC. Amino acid sequence: CASSPSRGWGPGANVLTF.

This chain uses TRBV7-3 with TRBJ2-2; D remains unclear. Per germline, CDR1 SGHTA and CDR2 FQGTGA. There are 16 residues in the CDR3. Trimming left V 5 bases short and J 3 bases short, with 16 bases between. CDR3 nucleotide sequence: TGTGCCAGCAGCCCGTCGCGAGTATTGGACACCGGGGAGCTGTTTTTT. Its translation: CASSPSRVLDTGELFF. Looking up the rest from reference TRBV7-3 and TRBJ2-2 gives the full variable domain: GAGVSQTPSNKVTEKGKYVELRCDPISGHTALYWYRQSLGQGPEFLIYFQGTGAADDSGLPNDRFFAVRPEGSVSTLKIQRTERGDSAVYLCASSPSRVLDTGELFFGEGSRLTVL.

The chain recombines TRBV12-3 or TRBV12-4 with TRBJ1-6; a possible D gene is TRBD1 (5 bases). The CDR3 loop spans 12 amino acids. Trimming removed 8 bases at V and 16 bases at J, with 18 bases between. In DNA, the CDR3 is TGTGCCAGCCGGGATGACAGCCGTGTACTCCACTTT. This translates into CASRDDSRVLHF.

Concerning this clonotype: A single base is all that separates this from a far larger clone, so a read error is likely. This rearrangement joins TRBV7-2 to TRBJ2-7; TRBD1 agrees at 7 bases. Germline-derived CDR1 and CDR2 are SGHTA and FQGNSA. This CDR3 has 15 residues. The CDR3 DNA reads TGTGCCAGCGGCTTAGTCACAGGGGTCTCCTACGAGCAGTACTTC. Protein: CASGLVTGVSYEQYF.

This clonotype was observed a few times. This sequence joins TRBV12-3 or TRBV12-4 and TRBJ1-5; D remains unclear. The CDR3 extends over 15 amino acids. Trimming took 1 base from V and 4 from J, leaving 11 bases between them. The CDR3 region is CASSLGAQPNQPQHF. The DNA of the CDR3 is TGTGCCAGCAGTTTAGGGGCGCAACCTAATCAGCCCCAGCATTTT.

The chain employs TRBV6-5 and TRBJ2-7; D might be TRBD1 (6 bases). V lost 0 bases, J lost 2 bases, and 14 bases lay in between. The V gene's germline CDR1 is MNHEY and CDR2 SVGAGI. The CDR3 extends over 16 amino acids. The CDR3 coding sequence is TGTGCCAGCAGTTACTCGCTGACAGGACAAGCCTACGAGCAGTACTTC. This encodes CASSYSLTGQAYEQYF.

This clonotype was found many times. The chain couples TRBV29-1 to TRBJ1-2; D is unresolved. Trimming pared 3 bases from V and 6 bases from J, leaving 8 bases between. There are 11 residues in the CDR3. CDR1 and CDR2 (germline): SQVTM, ANQGSEA. CDR3 sequence: CSVDSVDGYTF. The CDR3 DNA sequence: TGCAGCGTTGATAGTGTAGATGGCTACACCTTC.

The rearrangement uses TRBV18 and TRBJ1-2; D may be TRBD1 (6 bases). V gave up 2 bases and J gave up 10 bases, with 14 bases separating them. Germline V lookup: CDR1 KGHSH, CDR2 LQKENI. The CDR3 runs 13 residues. Here the CDR3 DNA reads TGTGCCAGCTCACCAGCACAGGGAGGGGCCTACACCTTC. Encoded protein: CASSPAQGGAYTF.

This clonotype has a count of ten or more. The chain uses TRBV5-1 and TRBJ1-5, with 8 bases lining up with TRBD1. CDR3 length: 14 residues. With V trimmed by 4 bases and J by 7 bases, 7 bases remained unmatched. CDR1 is SGHRS, CDR2 YFSETQ, per germline. CDR3 sequence reads: CASSNGGQGQPQHF. In nucleotides, the CDR3 is TGCGCCAGCAGCAATGGTGGACAGGGACAGCCCCAGCATTTT.